Sequencing of this T cell receptor beta chain was carried out in a study of early T cells in non-severe SARS-CoV-2 infection. Study details: With bulk RNA from unsorted whole blood as input, sequencing yielded unpaired chains. General study results and limits: The VDJdb matching leaned toward anti-spike CD8 responses and overlooked private and CD4 specificities.

Individual cDNA molecules each received unique molecular identifiers attached to them. Each CDR3 protein is one row after TCRdb ran MiXCR on the 5' RACE reads. The sample consists of 25,000 to 30,000 distinct CDR3 sequences, roughly 4.3% of them appearing once. A remark on this clonotype: Its antigen remains unknown.

Germline CDR1 KGHSH, CDR2 LQKENI. The CDR3 is 17 residues long. Trimming removed 2 bases at V and 2 bases at J, with 16 bases between. Sequencing input: whole blood. V is TRBV18 and J is TRBJ1-5; D gene unclear. The receptor was derived from an adult who was a healthcare worker with PCR-confirmed SARS-CoV-2 infection or an uninfected control (not recorded which). The CDR3 DNA is TGTGCCAGCTCACCAGGCTCGCAGGCCAACGGCAATCAGCCCCAGCATTTT. As protein: CASSPGSQANGNQPQHF.